These T cell receptor beta chains were read from a single sample in a study of cytomegalovirus exposure and HLA in healthy donors. Profiling relied on immunoSEQ multiplex PCR, and the TCRdb table lists in-frame clones only, not all of them. There are 100,000 to 150,000 clones in the sample; roughly 70% occur only once, and less than 4.5% lies in the top ten. The specimen was PBMCs. The receptor set was obtained from a man in his fifties in good health and CMV-seropositive. CDR3s include the opening cysteine and the closing phenylalanine or tryptophan. The D gene is left open where the match is weak. Rows may omit the clone size; those that give it use once, few, many or a size class.

J	D	V	size	DNA	CDR3
TRBJ1-1	TRBD1	TRBV7-2	-	TGTGCCAGCAGCTTAGGAGGCACACAGGGGGCGACTGAAGCTTTCTTT	CASSLGGTQGATEAFF
TRBJ2-1	-	TRBV11-2	-	TGTGCCAGCAGCTTAAGTGACAGTGACAATGAGCAGTTCTTC	CASSLSDSDNEQFF
TRBJ2-5	TRBD1	TRBV5-5	once	TGTGCCAGCAGCTTGACAGGGGACAACCGGGAGACCCAGTACTTC	CASSLTGDNRETQYF
TRBJ2-2	-	TRBV5-1	-	TGCGCCAGCAGGACCTTTCAGGGGTACACCGGGGAGCTGTTTTTT	CASRTFQGYTGELFF
TRBJ1-1	-	TRBV5-1	-	TGCGTCAGCAGCTTGAGGCAGGTGGCGGGGAACACTGAAGCTTTCTTT	CVSSLRQVAGNTEAFF
TRBJ1-2	-	TRBV5-4	-	TGTGCCAGCAGCTTGGAACAGTCTTATGGCTACACCTTC	CASSLEQSYGYTF
TRBJ2-3	TRBD2	TRBV5-4	-	TGTGCCAGCAGCTTGCCCAGCGGGAACGTGAATACGCAGTATTTT	CASSLPSGNVNTQYF
TRBJ1-1	-	TRBV5-4	few	TGTGCCAGCAGGCGGGACTCCCTGAACACTGAAGCTTTCTTT	CASRRDSLNTEAFF
TRBJ2-5	TRBD2	TRBV6-6	-	TGTGCCAGCAGTTCTAGCGGAGAGACCCAGTACTTC	CASSSSGETQYF
TRBJ2-7	-	TRBV2	-	TGTGCCAGCAAGGGGTTTCTCGGGTACGAGCAGTACTTC	CASKGFLGYEQYF